The clone carrying this TCR beta chain was observed a single time. The record originates from a study of technical replicates of blood from a few donors. The assay was immunoSEQ multiplex PCR, and TCRdb's table has in-frame clones only and misses some. The profile covers 12,000 or so clones, with 92% appearing a single time and over 6.5% taken by the ten largest. CDR3 length equals 17 residues. J was trimmed by 1 base and V by 1 base; bases with no gene match: 2. Germline V CDR1 and CDR2: LGHNA, YNFKEQ. The rearrangement uses TRBV4-2 and TRBJ2-3, with 13 positions matching TRBD2. The sample taken for sequencing was PBMCs. The clonotype originates from a human donor in good health. The CDR3 reads CASSQAGLAGRTDTQYF. The CDR3 DNA reads as TGTGCCAGCAGCCAAGCGGGACTAGCGGGACGCACAGATACGCAGTATTTT.